Sequencing of this TCR beta chain was carried out in a study of OX40 agonist ivuxolimab in advanced cancers. Study overall: Six ivuxolimab dose levels, 0.01 to 10 mg/kg, were given intravenously every 2 weeks.

CDR1 and CDR2 from the germline V gene are SEHNR and FQNEAQ (reference sequence). The CDR3 consists of 15 residues. V was pared by 1 base and J by 5 bases, with 5 bases of the junction left unmatched. Clones were read by immunoSEQ multiplex PCR, and TCRdb kept only the in-frame ones, dropping some. The data show over 100,000 clones, with 80% to 90% seen just once and about 0.55% held by the top ten. The TCR comes from an adult with an advanced solid tumor such as melanoma, head and neck, liver or kidney cancer. The starting material was CD4+ or CD8+ T cells sorted from blood, obtained in a trial of the OX40 agonist ivuxolimab. The chain has TRBV7-9 and TRBJ2-7; TRBD2 matches at 10 bases. The CDR3 DNA sequence: TGTGCCAGCAGCTTAGGGCTAGCGGGGGTCGACGAGCAGTACTTC. Protein: CASSLGLAGVDEQYF.